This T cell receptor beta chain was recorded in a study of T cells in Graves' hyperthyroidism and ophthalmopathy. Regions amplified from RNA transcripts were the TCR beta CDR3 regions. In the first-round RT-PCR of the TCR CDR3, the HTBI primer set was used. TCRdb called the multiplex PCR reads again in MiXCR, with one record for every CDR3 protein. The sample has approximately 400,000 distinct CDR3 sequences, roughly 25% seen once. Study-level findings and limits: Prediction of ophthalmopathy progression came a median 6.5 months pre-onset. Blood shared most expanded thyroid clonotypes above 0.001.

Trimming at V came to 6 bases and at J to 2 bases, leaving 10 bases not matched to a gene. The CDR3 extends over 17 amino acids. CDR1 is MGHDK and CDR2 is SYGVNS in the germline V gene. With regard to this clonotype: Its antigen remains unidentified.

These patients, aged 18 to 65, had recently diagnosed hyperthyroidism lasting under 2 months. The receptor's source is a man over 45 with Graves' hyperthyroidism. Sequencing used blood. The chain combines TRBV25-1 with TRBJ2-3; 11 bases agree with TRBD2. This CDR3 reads CASSHTGTSGNTDTQYF. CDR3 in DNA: TGTGCCAGCAGCCATACCGGGACTAGCGGAAACACAGATACGCAGTATTTT. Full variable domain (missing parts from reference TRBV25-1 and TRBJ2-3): EADIYQTPRYLVIGTGKKITLECSQTMGHDKMYWYQQDPGMELHLIHYSYGVNSTEKGDLSSESTVSRIRTEHFPLTLESARPSHTSQYLCASSHTGTSGNTDTQYFGPGTRLTVL.